The 32 T cell receptor beta chains below come from one sample, sequenced in a study of T cell changes during pregnancy in multiple sclerosis. The protocol was immunoSEQ multiplex PCR, while the TCRdb copy is restricted to in-frame clones and leaves out a portion. This sample has some 53,000 clones, with almost 95% found just once. Sequencing used CD4+ T cells from peripheral blood mononuclear cells, obtained in the third trimester of pregnancy. The source of these receptors is a female donor with multiple sclerosis, enrolled in a pregnancy study.

This clone is medium-sized (0.01 to 0.1%). The chain joins TRBV28 to TRBJ2-7; D is possibly TRBD1 (6 bases). Per the germline V gene, CDR1 is MDHEN and CDR2 is SYDVKM. The CDR3 has 13 residues. Trimming stripped 7 bases from V and 2 bases from J, with 12 bases between. The CDR3 sequence is CASNPTGTYEQYF. The CDR3 coding sequence is TGTGCCAGCAACCCGACAGGTACCTACGAGCAGTACTTC.

J is TRBJ1-2 and V is TRBV7-2; 8 bases fit TRBD1. CDR3 length: 14 amino acids. Germline lookup yields CDR1 SGHTA and CDR2 FQGNSA. J lost 8 bases, V lost 6 bases, and 11 bases had no gene match. The CDR3 DNA sequence: TGTGCCAGCAGTCCCTACGACAGGGGATACGGCTACACCTTC. It yields the protein CASSPYDRGYGYTF.

The genes are TRBV2 and TRBJ1-5; D might be TRBD1 (5 bases). V was cut by 4 bases and J by 4 bases, with 8 bases left in between. From germline, CDR1 is SNHLY and CDR2 FYNNEI. CDR3 length equals 13 residues. This chain's CDR3 is CASSVEGNQPQHF. CDR3 bases: TGTGCCAGCAGTGTGGAGGGGAATCAGCCCCAGCATTTT.

This chain uses TRBV6-1 with TRBJ2-7; D not resolved. V lost 7 bases, J lost 6 bases, and 13 bases lay in between. Germline CDR1 is MNHNS and CDR2 is SASEGT. CDR3 length equals 12 residues. CDR3 protein: CASTFGSSEQYF. The CDR3 bases are TGTGCCAGCACCTTTGGTAGTAGCGAGCAGTACTTC.

The chain uses TRBV6-1 and TRBJ2-5, with 7 bases fitting TRBD1. Germline V CDR1 and CDR2: MNHNS, SASEGT. The CDR3 has 14 residues. J was trimmed by 3 bases and V by 2 bases; bases with no gene match: 3. Written as DNA, the CDR3 is TGTGCCAGCAGTGAATTTGACAGGGAAGAGACCCAGTACTTC. It is translated as CASSEFDREETQYF.

The chain combines TRBV7-8 with TRBJ1-2; 7 nucleotides line up with TRBD1. Germline trimming cut 5 bases from V and 4 bases from J; bases unmatched to any gene: 7. This CDR3 region has 14 residues. Germline-derived CDR1 and CDR2 are SGHVS and FQNEAQ. The DNA of the CDR3 is TGTGCCAGCAGCACCGTCCGGGACAGCTATGGCTACACCTTC. Its protein product is CASSTVRDSYGYTF.

This clone occurred a few times. The chain combines TRBV5-1 with TRBJ2-7; D not resolved. The CDR3 length is 13 residues. V shed 0 bases and J shed 3 bases, with 7 bases lying between them. Germline CDR1 reads SGHRS; CDR2 reads YFSETQ. The CDR3 loop is CASSLGVLYEQYF. The CDR3 region has the DNA TGCGCCAGCAGCTTGGGTGTTCTCTACGAGCAGTACTTC.

Only a few counts were recorded for this clone. CDR3 amino acids: CASSDPGQRGTPLHF. The DNA of the CDR3 is TGTGCCAGCTCTGACCCTGGACAGCGAGGGACGCCCCTCCACTTT. This chain connects TRBV2 to TRBJ1-6, with a tentative D call TRBD1 (6 bases). Germline lookup yields CDR1 SNHLY and CDR2 FYNNEI. The V end was cut by 8 bases, the J end by 13 bases, with 24 bases between. This CDR3 has 15 residues.

This sequence joins TRBV27 and TRBJ1-5; D ambiguous. The germline gives CDR1 MNHEY, CDR2 SMNVEV (reference sequence). The V gene lost 5 bases and the J gene lost 4 bases, with 9 bases spanning the gap. The CDR3 consists of 13 residues. CDR3 loop: CASSRDGNQPQHF. The CDR3 DNA is TGTGCCAGCAGTCGGGATGGTAATCAGCCCCAGCATTTT.

This chain joins TRBV12-5 and TRBJ2-2; 9 bases fit TRBD1. This CDR3 spans 17 amino acids. Germline V CDR1 and CDR2: LGHNT, FRNRAP. With V trimmed by 1 base and J by 2 bases, 5 bases remained unmatched. CDR3 in amino acids: CASGLGGTGLNTGELFF. Written as DNA, the CDR3 is TGTGCTAGTGGTTTGGGGGGGACAGGGCTAAACACCGGGGAGCTGTTTTTT.

This clone was found a few times. The CDR3 DNA reads TGTGCCTGGACCCTAGGGACAGGGAGAATGAACACTGAAGCTTTCTTT. It yields the protein CAWTLGTGRMNTEAFF. This chain links TRBV30 with TRBJ1-1; 9 bases agree with TRBD1. Germline V gives CDR1 GTSNPN, CDR2 SVGIG (reference sequence). This CDR3 is built from 16 residues. J gave up 0 bases and V 4 bases, and 9 bases lay outside the gene matches. The full variable domain, in which reference TRBV30 and TRBJ1-1 provide the parts outside the CDR3, is SQTIHQWPATLVQPVGSPLSLECTVEGTSNPNLYWYRQAAGRGLQLLFYSVGIGQISSEVPQNLSASRPQDRQFILSSKKLLLSDSGFYLCAWTLGTGRMNTEAFFGQGTRLTVV.

The chain has TRBV5-5 and TRBJ1-2; D is unclear. Trimming stripped 0 bases from V and 8 bases from J, with 17 bases between. CDR3 length: 15 amino acids. Germline assignment: CDR1 SGHKS and CDR2 YYEKEE (reference sequence). The CDR3 nucleotides are TGTGCCAGCAGCTTGGCCAGCGGCATGGCAAACGGCTACACCTTC. It is translated as CASSLASGMANGYTF.

The V gene is TRBV19, the J gene TRBJ1-5, with 8 positions matching TRBD1. V lost 6 bases and J lost 7; bases outside the gene matches: 5. CDR3 length: 13 amino acids. Per germline, CDR1 LNHDA and CDR2 SQIVND (reference sequence). CDR3 in amino acids: CASSQGARQPQHF. The CDR3 nucleotides read TGTGCCAGTAGCCAGGGGGCTCGGCAGCCCCAGCATTTT.

In nucleotides, the CDR3 is TGTGCCAGTAGTAACAGGGGGCTTCAAGAGACCCAGTACTTC. Translating it yields CASSNRGLQETQYF. The rearrangement joins TRBV19 to TRBJ2-5; 9 bases are a match to TRBD1. Per the germline V gene, CDR1 is LNHDA and CDR2 is SQIVND (reference sequence). The CDR3 runs 14 residues. The junction had 2 bases not matched to a gene; V was cut back by 4 bases and J by 2 bases.

The chain joins TRBV6-5 to TRBJ2-2; D is undetermined. V lost 0 bases and J 0 bases, leaving 5 bases between the germline ends. The germline CDR1 and CDR2 sequences are MNHEY and SVGAGI. CDR3 length equals 15 residues. Written as DNA, the CDR3 is TGTGCCAGCAGTTACTCCTTTTCGAACACCGGGGAGCTGTTTTTT. As protein: CASSYSFSNTGELFF.

The chain is built from TRBV19 and TRBJ1-2, with D unclear. The germline V gene encodes CDR1 LNHDA and CDR2 SQIVND (reference sequence). Trimming pared 0 bases from V and 8 bases from J, leaving 19 bases between. This CDR3 is 16 amino acids long. In DNA form, the CDR3 reads TGTGCCAGTAGTATAGAAGGCAGCGGGATGGGGTACGGCTACACCTTC. Translating it yields CASSIEGSGMGYGYTF.

J is TRBJ2-5 and V is TRBV5-1, with TRBD2 identical over 10 bases. Germline V CDR1 and CDR2: SGHRS, YFSETQ. J gave up 4 bases and V 4 bases, and 7 bases lay outside the gene matches. The CDR3 has 15 residues. CDR3: CASSDRTSGGETQYF. The CDR3 DNA sequence: TGCGCCAGCAGCGACCGGACTAGCGGTGGAGAGACCCAGTACTTC.

The gene calls are TRBV2 and TRBJ1-4; 10 nucleotides match TRBD1. Germline V gene sequence: CDR1 SNHLY, CDR2 FYNNEI. The trim removed 7 bases at V and 12 bases at J, leaving 11 bases unmatched. This CDR3 is 14 amino acids long. CDR3: CASTEGQGGVELFF. CDR3 nucleotide sequence: TGTGCCAGCACCGAAGGACAGGGGGGGGTAGAACTGTTTTTT.

The chain links TRBV28 to TRBJ2-1, with a possible D match to TRBD2 (6 bases). The CDR3 runs 16 residues. With 7 bases removed from V and 12 bases from J, the gap between germline ends came to 28 bases. Germline loops: CDR1 MDHEN, CDR2 SYDVKM. The CDR3 here is CASTPTSAPSLGGQFF. As DNA, the CDR3 is TGTGCCAGCACCCCTACCAGCGCCCCTTCTCTGGGGGGGCAGTTCTTC.

This chain joins TRBV29-1 and TRBJ2-5; a possible D gene is TRBD2 (6 bases). Germline V CDR1 and CDR2: SQVTM, ANQGSEA. The CDR3 extends over 17 amino acids. V was clipped by 1 base and J by 4 bases, with 22 bases between them. The DNA for the CDR3 is TGCAGCGTTGAAGCAGGGATAACTAGCCTTAATTTAGAGACCCAGTACTTC. Encoded protein: CSVEAGITSLNLETQYF.

This clone was counted a few times. The sample carries other DNA sequences with the same CDR3. This CDR3 reads CASSGAWDREAFF. For the CDR3, the DNA is TGTGCCAGCAGCGGAGCTTGGGACAGAGAAGCTTTCTTT. V and J are TRBV9 and TRBJ1-1; 7 nucleotides line up with TRBD1. Per the germline V gene, CDR1 is SGDLS and CDR2 is YYNGEE. The CDR3 loop spans 13 amino acids. The V gene end was trimmed by 3 bases and the J gene end by 8 bases; junction bases not matched to a gene: 7.

CDR3 residues: CASSEILGTDTQYF. DNA for the CDR3: TGTGCCAGCAGCGAGATCCTTGGCACAGATACGCAGTATTTT. This chain connects TRBV4-2 to TRBJ2-3, with D uncertain. The CDR3 consists of 14 residues. V dropped 5 bases and J dropped 1 base, with 10 bases sitting between them. Germline CDR1 and CDR2: LGHNA and YNFKEQ.

The CDR3 spells CASSLEPDRGYEQYF. The CDR3 nucleotides read TGCGCCAGCAGCTTGGAGCCGGACAGGGGTTACGAGCAGTACTTC. The chain links TRBV5-1 to TRBJ2-7; 9 bases match TRBD1. This CDR3 has 15 residues. After removal of 0 bases from V and 4 bases from J, the junction contained 5 bases not matched to a gene. Germline CDR1 and CDR2: SGHRS and YFSETQ.

This clone was found once. The CDR3 here is CASSVASGGVNEQFF. CDR3 DNA: TGTGCCAGCAGCGTAGCTAGCGGGGGTGTCAATGAGCAGTTCTTC. The chain combines TRBV9 with TRBJ2-1, with 10 positions matching TRBD2. This CDR3 region has 15 residues. Losses at the gene ends were 0 bases for V and 6 bases for J; bases not matched to a gene: 3. CDR1 is SGDLS and CDR2 is YYNGEE in the germline V gene.

V gene TRBV5-4 combines with J gene TRBJ1-2; a possible D gene is TRBD1 (5 bases). V was cut by 3 bases and J by 3 bases, with 9 bases left in between. CDR3 length equals 13 residues. The germline V gene encodes CDR1 SGHNT and CDR2 YYREEE (reference sequence). CDR3 DNA sequence: TGTGCCAGCAGCTCGCCAGGGTACTATGGCTACACCTTC. Translation: CASSSPGYYGYTF. The variable domain in full, completed from reference TRBV5-4 and TRBJ1-2, reads ETGVTQSPTHLIKTRGQQVTLRCSSQSGHNTVSWYQQALGQGPQFIFQYYREEENGRGNFPPRFSGLQFPNYSSELNVNALELDDSALYLCASSSPGYYGYTFGSGTRLTVV.

This chain uses TRBV5-1 with TRBJ2-2, with 8 nucleotides matching TRBD1. CDR3 length equals 16 residues. V lost 0 bases and J lost 1; bases outside the gene matches: 2. CDR1 and CDR2 (germline): SGHRS, YFSETQ. The CDR3 DNA sequence: TGCGCCAGCAGCTTGGCCGGACAGGGGAACACCGGGGAGCTGTTTTTT. As protein: CASSLAGQGNTGELFF.

This chain links TRBV19 with TRBJ1-2, with D unclear. The CDR3 contains 14 residues. Looked up from germline, CDR1 is LNHDA and CDR2 is SQIVND (reference sequence). Trimming stripped 3 bases from V and 8 bases from J, with 16 bases between. CDR3 residues: CASSMSPGTGGYTF. CDR3 nucleotide sequence: TGTGCCAGTAGTATGTCCCCGGGAACGGGCGGCTACACCTTC.

The chain joins TRBV29-1 to TRBJ2-1; D is uncertain. This CDR3 region has 14 residues. Trimming removed 6 bases from V and 0 bases from J, with 12 bases in between. CDR1 and CDR2 (germline): SQVTM, ANQGSEA. The CDR3 DNA reads as TGCAGCGTGCAGCGTTCCGGCTCCTACAATGAGCAGTTCTTC. It translates to CSVQRSGSYNEQFF.

This clone was found once. This chain connects TRBV5-6 to TRBJ2-3; 7 bases match TRBD1. This CDR3 spans 15 amino acids. Looked up from germline, CDR1 is SGHDT and CDR2 is YYEEEE. After removal of 0 bases from V and 2 bases from J, the junction contained 3 bases not matched to a gene. CDR3 residues: CASSLGQGLTDTQYF. The CDR3 region has the DNA TGTGCCAGCAGCTTGGGACAGGGCCTCACAGATACGCAGTATTTT.

V and J are TRBV11-1 and TRBJ2-7; a weak D match, TRBD1 (6 bases). CDR1 and CDR2 (germline): SGHAT, FQDESV (reference sequence). The V and J ends lost 5 bases and 6 bases respectively, with 17 bases between them. The CDR3 loop spans 14 amino acids. CDR3 residues: CASSIPTGNPEQYF. The CDR3 DNA reads as TGTGCCAGCAGCATCCCCACAGGGAACCCCGAGCAGTACTTC.

The gene calls are TRBV5-4 and TRBJ1-2, with TRBD1 matching 7 bases. Trimming cost V 0 bases and J 6 bases; bases outside gene matches: 17. The CDR3 length is 18 residues. The V gene's germline CDR1 is SGHNT and CDR2 YYREEE (reference sequence). The CDR3 protein is CASSLEGRTDRERDGYTF. Here the CDR3 DNA reads TGTGCCAGCAGCTTGGAAGGCCGGACCGACAGGGAGCGGGATGGCTACACCTTC.

CDR3 protein: CASSRPQGAAGELFF. Here the CDR3 DNA reads TGTGCCAGCAGTCGGCCCCAGGGGGCAGCCGGGGAGCTGTTTTTT. V gene TRBV5-6 combines with J gene TRBJ2-2, with 8 bases that match TRBD1. Germline lookup yields CDR1 SGHDT and CDR2 YYEEEE. This CDR3 is 15 amino acids long. V lost 5 bases, J lost 6 bases, and 9 bases stayed unmatched. The full variable domain, rest sourced from reference TRBV5-6 and TRBJ2-2, is DAGVTQSPTHLIKTRGQQVTLRCSPKSGHDTVSWYQQALGQGPQFIFQYYEEEERQRGNFPDRFSGHQFPNYSSELNVNALLLGDSALYLCASSRPQGAAGELFFGEGSRLTVL.